This T cell receptor (beta chain) was sequenced during a study of Graves' ophthalmopathy and Graves' hyperthyroidism (dated by TCRdb to 2016 to 2019). Study-wide context: Peripheral blood samples were taken at the time of initial diagnosis, before any treatment was given. Once sampling was done, hyperthyroidism patients were given methimazole at a starting dose of 30 mg daily, while ophthalmopathy patients were given high-dose intravenous methylprednisolone. In more than 5 hyperthyroidism patients, the T-cell repertoire of thyroid tissue was compared with the T-cell repertoire of blood. The study used signatures of the TCR beta repertoire to tell Graves' ophthalmopathy apart from Graves' hyperthyroidism and to predict which patients would progress to ophthalmopathy. A discovery set of 100 or so patients (43 ophthalmopathy, some 58 stable hyperthyroidism) was enrolled to explore V-J signatures distinguishing ophthalmopathy from hyperthyroidism. In total, 135 blood samples were TCR-sequenced: approximately 42 ophthalmopathy, under 80 hyperthyroidism and 17 hyperthyroidism-to-ophthalmopathy patients. An independent validation cohort was composed of fewer than 20 hyperthyroidism patients and about 17 patients who later progressed from hyperthyroidism to ophthalmopathy.

Here is what the overall study found, with its caveats: Among expanded thyroid clonotypes with frequency above 0.001, most also showed up in blood, which suggests that blood repertoires may reflect the thyroid immune response. Sample size was not predetermined statistically, and investigators were not blinded to group allocation. In validation, the model predicted ophthalmopathy progression with 70.59% sensitivity and 72.22% specificity; some 13 predicted patients were CT-confirmed with GO in a median of around 6 months. In cross-validation, the 13-signature model distinguished ophthalmopathy from stable hyperthyroidism with around 90% sensitivity and 81.08% specificity, while in the test set the corresponding values were about 80% and 75%.

The table lists this clonotype with many counts. Its antigen remains unidentified. There are no base qualities to consult, and no much larger clone falls within one base. Hyperthyroidism was defined as stable when no progression to ophthalmopathy occurred within 18 months of follow-up. The hyperthyroidism patients were 18 to 65 years old and newly diagnosed, with a disease duration of less than 2 months. Patients were excluded if they had other autoimmune diseases, uncontrolled infections, pregnancy or lactation. Diagnosis relied on clinical symptoms, serum thyroxine, TRAb, thyroid ultrasound and orbital computed tomography. PBMCs were isolated from about 10 ml of fresh peripheral blood by Ficoll-Paque density gradient centrifugation. Total RNA was extracted with Trizol reagent and quality-checked on an Agilent 2100 Bioanalyzer. For repertoire sequencing, the TCR beta CDR3 regions were amplified from RNA transcripts. HTBI primers and the Qiagen OneStep RT-PCR kit were used in a first-round RT-PCR, which was followed by a second-round multiplex PCR, size selection and purification. Libraries were sequenced paired-end with 100 bp reads on an Illumina HiSeq2000. The source study handled its data this way. SOAPnuke was used for read processing, and reads with adapters, uncalled bases, a mean Phred below 15, or no exact constant-primer or identifier match were discarded. COPE v1.2.5 was used to merge the high-quality paired reads. Unique nucleotide sequences were defined as clonotypes and aligned to IMGT TRB V, D and J references using MiTCR v1.1. Only V-J combinations with frequency above 0.0001 were analysed, covering approximately 99% of repertoires. For each V-J combination, a TCR clonal expansion and chaos score was defined as the ratio of F50 clonal expansion to chaos observed in the TCRdist matrix. Features were reduced by Welch's t-statistics and random forest to roughly 14 V-J combinations, which fed a naive Bayes classifier. Thyroid-blood repertoire similarity was quantified with the Morisita-Horn index. TCRdb took the public reads, trimmed them with fastp at Q25, ran MiXCR for clone calling and kept in-frame beta chains. CDR3 protein duplicates are merged, each entry listing the most common genes and DNA. TCRdb, not the authors, supplied the V and J calls. The sample table lists some 360,000 distinct CDR3 sequences, approximately 17% of them with a count of one. The ten top clones hold roughly 2.3% of the sample.

The sequence came from an adult woman with stable Graves' hyperthyroidism. Material: peripheral blood.

The bases are TGTGCCAGCACCTCGGACAGCCTCTACGAGCAGTACTTC. It encodes CASTSDSLYEQYF. This sequence uses TRBV28 and TRBJ2-7; the D segment could be TRBD1, given 6 matching bases. The CDR3 runs 13 residues from the cysteine to the phenylalanine. The sequence is cut down to CDR3 DNA, 39 bases in frame from base 1. Reading the germline V gene gives CDR1 MDHEN and CDR2 SYDVKM. V loses 7 bases, J loses 3 bases, and the germline ends lie 13 bases apart.